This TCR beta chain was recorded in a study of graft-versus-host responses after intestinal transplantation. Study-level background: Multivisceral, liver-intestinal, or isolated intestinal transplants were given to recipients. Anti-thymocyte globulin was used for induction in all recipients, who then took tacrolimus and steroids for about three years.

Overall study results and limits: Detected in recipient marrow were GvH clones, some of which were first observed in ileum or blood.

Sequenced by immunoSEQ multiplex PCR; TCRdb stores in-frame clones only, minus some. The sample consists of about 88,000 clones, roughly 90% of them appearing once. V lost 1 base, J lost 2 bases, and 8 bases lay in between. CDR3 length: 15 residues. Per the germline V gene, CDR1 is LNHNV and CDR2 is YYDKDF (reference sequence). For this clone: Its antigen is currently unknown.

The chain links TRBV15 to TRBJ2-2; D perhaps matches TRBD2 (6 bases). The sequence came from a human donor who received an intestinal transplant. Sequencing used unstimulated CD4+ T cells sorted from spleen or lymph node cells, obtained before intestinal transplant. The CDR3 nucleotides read TGTGCCACCAGCAGAGGGGACTTAAACACCGGGGAGCTGTTTTTT. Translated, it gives CATSRGDLNTGELFF.